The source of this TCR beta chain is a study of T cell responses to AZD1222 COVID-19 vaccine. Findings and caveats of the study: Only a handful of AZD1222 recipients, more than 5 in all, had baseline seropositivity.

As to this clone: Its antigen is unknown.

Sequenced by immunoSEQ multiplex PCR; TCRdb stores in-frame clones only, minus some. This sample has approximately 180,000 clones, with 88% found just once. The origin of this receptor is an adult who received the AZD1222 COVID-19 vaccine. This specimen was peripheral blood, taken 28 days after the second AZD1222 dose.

This CDR3 is CASKGQGLNIQYF. CDR3 DNA sequence: TGTGCCAGTAAAGGACAGGGGTTAAACATTCAGTACTTC. The chain links TRBV19 to TRBJ2-4; 9 bases are a match to TRBD1. This CDR3 region has 13 residues. Losses at the gene ends were 7 bases for V and 6 bases for J; bases not matched to a gene: 4. CDR1 and CDR2 from the germline V gene are LNHDA and SQIVND (reference sequence).